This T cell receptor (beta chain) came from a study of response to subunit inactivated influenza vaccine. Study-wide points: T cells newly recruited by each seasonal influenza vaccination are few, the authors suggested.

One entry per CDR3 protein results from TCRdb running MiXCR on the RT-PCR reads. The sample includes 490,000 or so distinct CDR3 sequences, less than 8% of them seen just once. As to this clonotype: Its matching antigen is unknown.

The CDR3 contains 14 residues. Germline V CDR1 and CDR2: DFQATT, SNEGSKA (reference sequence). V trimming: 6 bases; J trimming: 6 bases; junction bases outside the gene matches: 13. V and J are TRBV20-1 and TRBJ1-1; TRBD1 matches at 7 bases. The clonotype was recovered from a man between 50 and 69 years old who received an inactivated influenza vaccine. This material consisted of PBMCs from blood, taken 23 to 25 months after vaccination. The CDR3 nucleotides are TGCAGTGCCCTAACACGTACAGGGGCCTCTGAAGCTTTCTTT. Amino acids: CSALTRTGASEAFF.